What follows describes a single T cell receptor beta chain. Its recognized antigen is unknown. Base qualities are missing; no much larger clone stands one base away. Different DNA sequences within this sample yield the same CDR3. The time point label corresponds to: recipient sample about 28 days before transplant, after cytoreduction. Blood samples were obtained from recipients approximately 28 days before transplant and at days 30, 100 and 180 after transplant. Using Nuclei Lysis Solution, genomic DNA was extracted from unfractionated peripheral blood mononuclear cells that were either fresh or cryopreserved. The data originate from a study of T cell clonotyping in hematopoietic cell transplantation (dated by TCRdb to the early 2020s). At the level of the whole study: Recipient samples taken before transplant were obtained following cytoreduction. Recruitment of patients was conducted between late 2015 and early 2017, and follow-up was continued until late 2020 or death. A total of 120 to 150 blood samples were gathered in the study from roughly 37 consecutive transplant recipients along with their related donors.

The CDR3 measures 14 amino acids from cysteine to phenylalanine. CDR3 DNA only is kept here, 42 bases in frame from base 1. V has 4 bases trimmed and J has 0 bases trimmed; junction bases matching no gene number 3. For CDR1 and CDR2, the germline V gene lists SGDLS and YYNGEE. What the study reported, not specific to this receptor: Broader TCR repertoire diversity after transplant was predicted by Inverse Simpson Index values from donors and from recipients before transplant. After transplant, TCR diversity in recipients dropped, and pathologically expanded clonotypes climbed progressively between day 30 and day 180. The sample size was limited and the cells went unsorted, which meant the CD4 and CD8 repertoire contributions could not be told apart. Just a small fraction of recipient repertoires overlapped with donor repertoires, and more than 95% appeared de novo at the given depth.

The immunoSEQ assay, a bias-controlled multiplex PCR with V- and J-specific primers, was used to amplify TCR beta CDR3 regions from genomic DNA. A proprietary barcode and Illumina adapter sequences were added to the CDR3 amplicons in a second PCR step. An Illumina MiSeq instrument was used for sequencing of the CDR3 libraries. In the original analysis: Export and quality control were done with immunoSEQ Analyzer 3.0, while downstream analyses used R Bioconductor and Immunarch. Only productive rearrangements within the normalized downsampled data set were used in the calculation of repertoire metrics. Clonotypes larger than 5 templates in the normalized cohort were defined as pathologically expanded. The Inverse Simpson Index was used to measure repertoire diversity. To capture all clonotypes, CMV-specificity analyses were performed on the non-normalized data set. Held by TCRdb, this immuneACCESS table contains in-frame sequences only and omits some clones. Under half of the omission traces to an unresolved V gene where checked; the cause of the rest is unknown. That table furnishes V, J and clone size, whereas the DNA furnished D and trimming. The sample includes tens of thousands of clones, with 75% to 85% observed a single time. The ten largest clones add up to about 24% of the sample.

This receptor was obtained from a woman aged 60-75 years with acute myeloid leukemia. Some clones in this sample may be carry-over from other donors' samples. The rearranged chain carries TRBV9 and TRBJ2-7, and 8 junction bases match TRBD1. The material sequenced was peripheral blood mononuclear cells, taken before stem cell transplant. The CDR3 reads as follows: CASSTGQGSYEQYF. The base sequence is TGTGCCAGCAGCACCGGACAGGGCTCCTACGAGCAGTACTTC.